Listed here are 8 T cell receptor beta chains from one sample, sequenced in a study of T-cell memory formation after mild COVID-19. TCRdb analysed the 5' RACE reads with MiXCR anew, one entry per CDR3 protein. The data show a few hundred thousand distinct CDR3 sequences, 20% to 25% seen once. The specimen sequenced was PBMCs or a T cell subset sorted from them (not recorded which). The receptor set was obtained from a man between 18 and 29 years old who had mild COVID-19 (a few samples of this study predate the infection). Cell type and time point are not known.

V is TRBV7-9 and J is TRBJ1-1; the D is unclear. This CDR3 has 12 residues. CDR1 and CDR2 (germline): SEHNR, FQNEAQ (reference sequence). V was clipped by 5 bases and J by 8 bases, with 12 bases between them. The CDR3 sequence: CASSPLGWEAFF. In nucleotides, the CDR3 is TGTGCCAGCAGCCCTCTGGGTTGGGAAGCTTTCTTT.

This chain links TRBV28 with TRBJ1-5, with no clear D. The germline CDR1 and CDR2 sequences are MDHEN and SYDVKM. Deletions cut 6 bases from V and 2 bases from J, with 20 bases between. This CDR3 has 17 amino acids. The CDR3 coding sequence is TGTGCCAGCAGCTGGGCTGTAGTACCCGTCGGCAATCAGCCCCAGCATTTT. It specifies CASSWAVVPVGNQPQHF.

This clonotype was observed a few times. V gene TRBV5-1 combines with J gene TRBJ2-7; 9 bases line up with TRBD2. Germline CDR1 and CDR2: SGHRS and YFSETQ. The CDR3 is 15 amino acids. V was clipped by 0 bases and J by 2 bases; unmatched bases: 3. The CDR3 reads CASSLGTSDTYEQYF. The CDR3 DNA is TGCGCCAGCAGCTTGGGGACTAGCGACACCTACGAGCAGTACTTC. Full variable domain (remainder filled in from reference TRBV5-1 and TRBJ2-7): KAGVTQTPRYLIKTRGQQVTLSCSPISGHRSVSWYQQTPGQGLQFLFEYFSETQRNKGNFPGRFSGRQFSNSRSEMNVSTLELGDSALYLCASSLGTSDTYEQYFGPGTRLTVT.

This chain links TRBV29-1 with TRBJ2-3; D remains ambiguous. This CDR3 is 13 amino acids long. Germline V gene lookup returns CDR1 SQVTM and CDR2 ANQGSEA. The germline V and J ends were trimmed by 4 bases and 4 bases, with 12 bases remaining between them. Written as DNA, the CDR3 is TGCAGCGTTGGAGTCCACCCGGCAGATACGCAGTATTTT. Translating gives CSVGVHPADTQYF.

This clonotype was seen more than once but under ten times. The chain's CDR3 is CASSTRASTDTQYF. CDR3 DNA sequence: TGTGCCAGCAGCACAAGGGCGAGCACAGATACGCAGTATTTT. This chain connects TRBV7-2 to TRBJ2-3; D gene unclear. This CDR3 has 14 residues. Germline CDR1 and CDR2: SGHTA and FQGNSA. The germline V and J ends were trimmed by 5 bases and 0 bases, with 9 bases remaining between them.

This sequence joins TRBV4-2 and TRBJ2-2; 11 bases map to TRBD2. Germline trimming cut 6 bases from V and 7 bases from J; bases unmatched to any gene: 7. Germline CDR1 LGHNA, CDR2 YNFKEQ. The CDR3 contains 15 residues. CDR3 bases: TGTGCCAGCAGGAAACTAGCGGGGGCAGGCGGGGAGCTGTTTTTT. This codes for CASRKLAGAGGELFF.

J is TRBJ2-3 and V is TRBV7-2; D is ambiguous. The V gene's germline CDR1 is SGHTA and CDR2 FQGNSA. Deletions cut 5 bases from V and 0 bases from J, with 15 bases between. The CDR3 consists of 16 residues. The chain's CDR3 is CASSILAGFSTDTQYF. CDR3 nucleotide sequence: TGTGCCAGCAGCATCTTGGCCGGGTTTAGCACAGATACGCAGTATTTT.

This clonotype was seen only a few times. The chain combines TRBV11-2 with TRBJ1-1; D is undetermined. Trimming pared 6 bases from V and 3 bases from J, leaving 17 bases between. This CDR3 has 15 residues. Per the germline V gene, CDR1 is SGHAT and CDR2 is FQNNGV. CDR3 coding DNA: TGTGCCAGCAGACCCGTGTCCGGGCCGCACACTGAAGCTTTCTTT. Amino acids: CASRPVSGPHTEAFF.